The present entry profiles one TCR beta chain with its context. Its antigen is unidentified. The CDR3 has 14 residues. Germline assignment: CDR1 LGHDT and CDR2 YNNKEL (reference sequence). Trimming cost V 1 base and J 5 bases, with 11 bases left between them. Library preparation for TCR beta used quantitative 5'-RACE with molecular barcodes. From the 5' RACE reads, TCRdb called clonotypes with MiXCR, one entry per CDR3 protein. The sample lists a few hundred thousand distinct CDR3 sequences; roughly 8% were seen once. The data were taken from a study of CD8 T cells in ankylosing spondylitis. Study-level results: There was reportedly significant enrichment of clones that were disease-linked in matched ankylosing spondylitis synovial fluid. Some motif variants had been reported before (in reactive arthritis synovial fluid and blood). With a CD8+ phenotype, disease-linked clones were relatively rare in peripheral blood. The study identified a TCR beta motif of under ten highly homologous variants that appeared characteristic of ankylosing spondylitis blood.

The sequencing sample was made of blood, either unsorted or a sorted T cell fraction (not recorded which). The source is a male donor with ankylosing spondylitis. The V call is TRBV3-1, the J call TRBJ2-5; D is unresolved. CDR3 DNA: TGTGCCAGCAGCCAAGGACACGGTCCTGAGACCCAGTACTTC. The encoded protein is CASSQGHGPETQYF.